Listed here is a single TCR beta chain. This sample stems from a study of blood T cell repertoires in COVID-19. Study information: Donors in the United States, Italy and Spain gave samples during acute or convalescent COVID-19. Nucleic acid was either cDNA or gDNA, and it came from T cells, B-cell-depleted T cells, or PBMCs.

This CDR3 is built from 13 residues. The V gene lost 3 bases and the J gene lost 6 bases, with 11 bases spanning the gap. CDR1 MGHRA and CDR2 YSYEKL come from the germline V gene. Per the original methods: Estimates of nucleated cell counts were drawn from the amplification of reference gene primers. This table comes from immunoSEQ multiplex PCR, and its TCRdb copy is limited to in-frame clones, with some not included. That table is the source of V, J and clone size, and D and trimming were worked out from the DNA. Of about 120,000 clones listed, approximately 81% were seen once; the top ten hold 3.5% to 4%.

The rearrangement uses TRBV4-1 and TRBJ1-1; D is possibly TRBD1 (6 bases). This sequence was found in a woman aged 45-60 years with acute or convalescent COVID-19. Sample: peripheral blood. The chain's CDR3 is CASSQQGSAEAFF. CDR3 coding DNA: TGCGCCAGCAGCCAGCAGGGGTCAGCTGAAGCTTTCTTT.